The 20 T cell receptor beta chains below all came from one sample that was sequenced in a study of OX40 agonist ivuxolimab in advanced cancers. Libraries were prepared by immunoSEQ multiplex PCR; TCRdb keeps only in-frame clonotypes and omits some of them. The table records around 150,000 clones, over 75% of them present only once. The material sequenced was CD4+ or CD8+ T cells sorted from blood, taken in a trial of the OX40 agonist ivuxolimab. The receptors here all came from an adult with an advanced solid tumor such as melanoma, head and neck, liver or kidney cancer.

The chain couples TRBV6-5 to TRBJ1-1; 11 bases are shared with TRBD1. Germline assignment: CDR1 MNHEY and CDR2 SVGAGI. CDR3 length equals 15 residues. Trimming took 5 bases from V and 3 from J; bases not matched to a gene: 5. The CDR3 DNA follows: TGTGCCAGCAGTCGCGGACAGGGGGCGTACACTGAAGCTTTCTTT. Encoded protein: CASSRGQGAYTEAFF.

The rearrangement links TRBV5-1 to TRBJ2-5; 7 bases match TRBD2. This CDR3 region has 14 residues. After removal of 4 bases from V and 1 base from J, the junction contained 4 bases not matched to a gene. Germline V CDR1 and CDR2: SGHRS, YFSETQ. CDR3 amino acids: CASSMGGPQETQYF. In DNA, the CDR3 is TGCGCCAGCAGCATGGGAGGGCCCCAAGAGACCCAGTACTTC.

This chain joins TRBV11-1 and TRBJ2-5; 8 bases fit TRBD1. The V and J ends lost 5 bases and 3 bases, in that order; junction bases with no gene match: 2. Germline V gene lookup returns CDR1 SGHAT and CDR2 FQDESV (reference sequence). CDR3 length: 13 amino acids. CDR3 sequence reads: CASSKDREETQYF. The CDR3 nucleotides read TGTGCCAGCAGCAAGGACAGGGAAGAGACCCAGTACTTC.

This chain connects TRBV4-3 to TRBJ2-7, with D possibly being TRBD1 (6 bases). V was trimmed by 3 bases and J by 3 bases, leaving 18 bases between them. Germline CDR1 is LGHNA and CDR2 is YSLEER. The CDR3 sequence is 16 residues long. The CDR3 sequence: CASSQAIQGAIYEQYF. The CDR3 nucleotides are TGCGCCAGCAGCCAGGCGATACAGGGTGCGATCTACGAGCAGTACTTC.

The gene calls are TRBV6-1 and TRBJ2-1, with 7 bases that match TRBD1. CDR3 size: 15 residues. Germline values: CDR1 MNHNS, CDR2 SASEGT. The junction had 11 bases not matched to a gene; V was cut back by 3 bases and J by 9 bases. CDR3 coding DNA: TGTGCCAGCAGTGAGATAACAGGGGCTCGGAGTGAGCAGTTCTTC. This encodes CASSEITGARSEQFF.

The chain links TRBV21-1 to TRBJ2-5; the table's D call of TRBD2 was not tested on the DNA. TRBV21-1 is noted as a pseudogene. The CDR3 sequence is 17 residues long. The CDR3, as DNA: TGTGCCAGCACATCCATCCGGGGTAGCGGGAGTTCTGAGACCCAGTACTTC. Protein sequence: CASTSIRGSGSSETQYF.

The chain couples TRBV19 to TRBJ2-5; unclear D gene. Trimming left V 4 bases short and J 3 bases short, with 9 bases between. Germline V gene sequence: CDR1 LNHDA, CDR2 SQIVND (reference sequence). The CDR3 extends over 13 amino acids. DNA for the CDR3: TGTGCCAGTAGTAGGGGTCTGGAAGAGACCCAGTACTTC. Its protein is CASSRGLEETQYF.

The chain joins TRBV9 to TRBJ1-3; D remains unclear. The CDR3 is 14 residues long. Trimming took off 6 bases at V and 2 bases at J, with 12 bases between the two ends. Germline V gene data show CDR1 as SGDLS and CDR2 as YYNGEE. CDR3 sequence reads: CASTEGLAGNTIYF. The CDR3 DNA reads TGTGCCAGCACCGAAGGACTAGCTGGAAACACCATATATTTT.

In DNA, the CDR3 is TGTGCCAGCAGCTTACGGGACACCAGAGGAGCTTTCTTT. Its translation: CASSLRDTRGAFF. The chain links TRBV7-2 to TRBJ1-1; D perhaps matches TRBD1 (6 bases). The CDR3 runs to 13 residues. The V gene lost 2 bases and the J gene lost 10 bases, with 14 bases spanning the gap. Germline V gene sequence: CDR1 SGHTA, CDR2 FQGNSA.

The sample holds one count of this clone. The CDR3 region has the DNA TGTGCCAGCAGTAGCTACGGGACAGGCAAAGCGAACACCGGGGAGCTGTTTTTT. Translating gives CASSSYGTGKANTGELFF. The chain carries TRBV28 and TRBJ2-2; 8 nucleotides agree with TRBD1. Looked up from germline, CDR1 is MDHEN and CDR2 is SYDVKM. The junction had 11 bases not matched to a gene; V was cut back by 5 bases and J by 0 bases. The CDR3 loop spans 18 amino acids.

The sample holds a few counts of this clone. The V call is TRBV6-4, the J call TRBJ2-2; 8 bases fit TRBD1. Germline V lookup: CDR1 MRHNA, CDR2 SNTAGT. The V segment lost 7 bases and the J segment 5 bases; nucleotides outside the gene matches: 15. The CDR3 length is 17 residues. In nucleotides, the CDR3 is TGTGCCAGCAAGGAAGGACAGGGCGGTTTTGGGACCGGGGAGCTGTTTTTT. Translation: CASKEGQGGFGTGELFF.

The chain combines TRBV5-1 with TRBJ2-2; D ambiguous. Trimming stripped 5 bases from V and 3 bases from J, with 11 bases between. CDR1 and CDR2 (germline): SGHRS, YFSETQ. This CDR3 region has 14 residues. The CDR3 is CASSSRRDTGELFF. DNA of the CDR3: TGCGCCAGCAGTAGCCGCCGGGACACCGGGGAGCTGTTTTTT.

The CDR3 coding sequence is TGTGCCAGCAGCTTAGGGGGTAGCGGGTCTGTCTACGAGCAGTACTTC. It translates to CASSLGGSGSVYEQYF. The chain joins TRBV7-9 to TRBJ2-7; the match to TRBD2 covers 7 bases. CDR1 and CDR2 from the germline V gene are SEHNR and FQNEAQ (reference sequence). The V segment lost 1 base and the J segment 3 bases; nucleotides outside the gene matches: 9. CDR3 length: 16 residues.

The rearrangement uses TRBV2 and TRBJ2-3; 11 positions match TRBD2. After removal of 11 bases from V and 2 bases from J, the junction contained 9 bases not matched to a gene. The CDR3 contains 15 residues. Germline V gives CDR1 SNHLY, CDR2 FYNNEI. The CDR3 DNA reads TGTGCCGGTACACTGGGACTAGCGGACACAGATACGCAGTATTTT. Its translation: CAGTLGLADTDTQYF.

This sequence joins TRBV4-3 and TRBJ2-7; 10 positions agree with TRBD2. Germline V gene sequence: CDR1 LGHNA, CDR2 YSLEER. J lost 7 bases, V lost 1 base, and 10 bases had no gene match. This CDR3 is built from 16 residues. CDR3 coding DNA: TGCGCCAGCAGCCAAGTAGACTTAGCGACTAGCGGGGAGCAGTACTTC. Translation: CASSQVDLATSGEQYF.

V usage is TRBV29-1 and J usage is TRBJ1-1; D unclear. Germline V gene lookup returns CDR1 SQVTM and CDR2 ANQGSEA. This CDR3 is 13 amino acids long. Trimming shortened V by 5 bases and J by 4 bases, and 14 bases separated the two germline ends. CDR3 nucleotides: TGCAGCGTTACGAAACTAGTGGGCACTGAAGCTTTCTTT. This translates into CSVTKLVGTEAFF.

V gene TRBV7-2 combines with J gene TRBJ2-2; tentatively, D is TRBD2 (5 bases). CDR1 and CDR2 (germline): SGHTA, FQGNSA. Trimming stripped 1 base from V and 6 bases from J, with 9 bases between. This CDR3 region has 14 residues. CDR3 residues: CASSLGLPPGELFF. The CDR3 DNA follows: TGTGCCAGCAGCTTAGGACTACCCCCCGGGGAGCTGTTTTTT.

As DNA, the CDR3 is TGTGCCAGCACGGGGCACCTTTATGGCTACACCTTC. This encodes CASTGHLYGYTF. This rearrangement joins TRBV6-1 to TRBJ1-2; D is perhaps TRBD1 (5 bases). This CDR3 region has 12 residues. V shed 7 bases and J shed 5 bases, with 11 bases lying between them. CDR1 and CDR2 (germline): MNHNS, SASEGT.

This clone was observed once. V gene TRBV7-2 combines with J gene TRBJ1-1; D unresolved. The germline V and J ends were trimmed by 4 bases and 8 bases, with 8 bases remaining between them. The CDR3 sequence is 11 residues long. Germline-derived CDR1 and CDR2 are SGHTA and FQGNSA. CDR3 DNA: TGTGCCAGCAGCTCCGGGAGCGAAGCTTTCTTT. Its translation: CASSSGSEAFF.

The rearrangement links TRBV6-6 to TRBJ2-3; D might be TRBD2 (7 bases). Trimming pared 4 bases from V and 5 bases from J, leaving 16 bases between. CDR1 and CDR2 from the germline V gene are MNHNY and SVGAGI (reference sequence). CDR3 length: 15 residues. CDR3 nucleotide sequence: TGTGCCAGCAGTTTATCCGGGGGGCGTCAAGATACGCAGTATTTT. Protein product: CASSLSGGRQDTQYF.